The 26 T cell receptor beta chains below were found in one sample sequenced in a study of blood T cell repertoires in COVID-19. Only in-frame clones appear in the TCRdb table, and some are missing; sequencing was by immunoSEQ multiplex PCR. The repertoire holds about 400,000 clones, around nine tenths seen once, with over 2.5% in the top ten. Sample: peripheral blood. These receptors came from a human donor in a cohort sampled during active COVID-19.

Only one count was recorded for this clone. The J gene is TRBJ2-1, the V gene TRBV27; 11 bases are a match to TRBD2. V lost 5 bases and J lost 4; bases outside the gene matches: 4. Germline CDR1 MNHEY, CDR2 SMNVEV (reference sequence). This CDR3 contains 15 residues. The CDR3: CASSRSSGGYNEQFF. CDR3 sequence (DNA): TGTGCCAGCAGTAGGTCTAGCGGGGGGTACAATGAGCAGTTCTTC.

This clone was found once. The chain is built from TRBV4-2 and TRBJ2-7; 8 nucleotides line up with TRBD1. The V gene end was trimmed by 0 bases and the J gene end by 8 bases; junction bases not matched to a gene: 9. CDR3 length equals 15 residues. CDR1 LGHNA and CDR2 YNFKEQ come from the germline V gene. CDR3 sequence (DNA): TGTGCCAGCAGCCAAGATCTTGGACAGGGTATGAAGCAGTACTTC. It translates to CASSQDLGQGMKQYF.

The gene calls are TRBV7-8 and TRBJ1-2; 7 bases align to TRBD1. The CDR3 totals 15 residues. V shed 1 base, J shed 4 bases, and the junction held 6 bases outside the gene matches. Germline V gives CDR1 SGHVS, CDR2 FQNEAQ. In DNA form, the CDR3 reads TGTGCCAGCAGCTTAGTGCGGACAGGCCTCTATGGCTACACCTTC. This gives the protein CASSLVRTGLYGYTF.

The chain employs TRBV15 and TRBJ2-1; D unresolved. Looked up from germline, CDR1 is LNHNV and CDR2 is YYDKDF (reference sequence). Deletions cut 11 bases from V and 5 bases from J, with 13 bases between. This CDR3 comprises 12 residues. In DNA form, the CDR3 reads TGTGCCGCACGCGACTGGAACAATGAGCAGTTCTTC. As protein: CAARDWNNEQFF.

The chain combines TRBV4-1 with TRBJ1-2; possibly TRBD1 for D (5 bases). The V gene lost 1 base and the J gene lost 8 bases, with 11 bases spanning the gap. CDR3 length equals 13 residues. Per germline, CDR1 MGHRA and CDR2 YSYEKL. This CDR3 is CASSQGGSRGYTF. The CDR3 DNA sequence: TGCGCCAGCAGCCAAGGGGGCAGCAGGGGCTACACCTTC.

The gene calls are TRBV7-3 and TRBJ2-1; 10 bases agree with TRBD2. The CDR3 runs 18 residues. The J segment lost 2 bases and the V segment lost 1 base, leaving 8 bases of the junction unmatched. The V gene's germline CDR1 is SGHTA and CDR2 FQGTGA. The CDR3 DNA follows: TGTGCCAGCAGCTTAAACCCTAGCGGGAGTGAGACCTACAATGAGCAGTTCTTC. Its protein product is CASSLNPSGSETYNEQFF. The variable domain in full, completed from reference TRBV7-3 and TRBJ2-1, reads GAGVSQTPSNKVTEKGKYVELRCDPISGHTALYWYRQSLGQGPEFLIYFQGTGAADDSGLPNDRFFAVRPEGSVSTLKIQRTERGDSAVYLCASSLNPSGSETYNEQFFGPGTRLTVL.

The chain employs TRBV5-1 and TRBJ1-1; maybe TRBD1 (6 bases). This CDR3 has 14 residues. Trimming removed 0 bases at V and 5 bases at J, with 11 bases between. Germline assignment: CDR1 SGHRS and CDR2 YFSETQ. The CDR3 spells CASSLDTGQTEAFF. CDR3 sequence (DNA): TGCGCCAGCAGCTTGGATACAGGGCAAACTGAAGCTTTCTTT.

The chain recombines TRBV19 with TRBJ1-4; tentative D call: TRBD1 (5 bases). The CDR3 length is 14 residues. The germline V gene has CDR1 LNHDA and CDR2 SQIVND (reference sequence). The ends were cut back, 4 bases at V and 5 bases at J, with 11 bases in the middle. The CDR3 sequence: CASSTDRSNEKLFF. CDR3 sequence (DNA): TGTGCCAGTAGTACAGACAGATCCAATGAAAAACTGTTTTTT. Variable domain in full (rest from reference TRBV19 and TRBJ1-4): DGGITQSPKYLFRKEGQNVTLSCEQNLNHDAMYWYRQDPGQGLRLIYYSQIVNDFQKGDIAEGYSVSREKKESFPLTVTSAQKNPTAFYLCASSTDRSNEKLFFGSGTQLSVL.

J is TRBJ2-1 and V is TRBV30, with D possibly matching TRBD2 (7 bases). The length of the CDR3 is 14 residues. Trimming shortened V by 0 bases and J by 6 bases, and 12 bases separated the two germline ends. Germline V gene data show CDR1 as GTSNPN and CDR2 as SVGIG (reference sequence). The CDR3 region has the DNA TGTGCCTGGAGTGTTCTGGGGGGGCTCAATGAGCAGTTCTTC. Its translation: CAWSVLGGLNEQFF.

The J gene is TRBJ2-1, the V gene TRBV2; TRBD2 matches 7 bases. CDR1 is SNHLY and CDR2 is FYNNEI in the germline V gene. Trimming at V came to 3 bases and at J to 2 bases, leaving 7 bases not matched to a gene. CDR3 size: 16 residues. The DNA of the CDR3 is TGTGCCAGCAGTGAGCTGGGCGGGAGTGCCTACAATGAGCAGTTCTTC. It translates to CASSELGGSAYNEQFF.

The chain recombines TRBV5-6 with TRBJ1-4; D is ambiguous. Germline CDR1 and CDR2: SGHDT and YYEEEE. Deletions cut 2 bases from V and 0 bases from J, with 14 bases between. CDR3 size: 17 residues. DNA for the CDR3: TGTGCCAGCAGCTTTTGGGAGACGGTTGCAACTAATGAAAAACTGTTTTTT. Translation gives CASSFWETVATNEKLFF.

This clone was counted a single time. This chain links TRBV19 with TRBJ2-1, with 10 bases aligning to TRBD2. The germline CDR1 and CDR2 sequences are LNHDA and SQIVND (reference sequence). This CDR3 is 15 amino acids long. V was pared by 7 bases and J by 8 bases, with 11 bases of the junction left unmatched. CDR3 in amino acids: CASNSGLAVIDEQFF. CDR3 nucleotide sequence: TGTGCCAGTAACTCTGGACTAGCGGTAATAGATGAGCAGTTCTTC.

This chain uses TRBV15 with TRBJ2-5, with D possibly TRBD2 on 5 matching bases. Germline values: CDR1 LNHNV, CDR2 YYDKDF (reference sequence). The CDR3 loop spans 15 amino acids. The germline V and J ends were trimmed by 5 bases and 2 bases, with 15 bases remaining between them. In nucleotides, the CDR3 is TGTGCCACCAGCCCCACGCCGGGGATTCAAGAGACCCAGTACTTC. Amino acid sequence: CATSPTPGIQETQYF. Looking up the rest from reference TRBV15 and TRBJ2-5 gives the full variable domain: DAMVIQNPRYQVTQFGKPVTLSCSQTLNHNVMYWYQQKSSQAPKLLFHYYDKDFNNEADTPDNFQSRRPNTSFCFLDIRSPGLGDTAMYLCATSPTPGIQETQYFGPGTRLLVL.

The V call is TRBV2, the J call TRBJ2-3, with D possibly matching TRBD1 (6 bases). V was clipped by 6 bases and J by 6 bases, with 16 bases between them. Per the germline V gene, CDR1 is SNHLY and CDR2 is FYNNEI. CDR3 length equals 14 residues. In DNA, the CDR3 is TGTGCCAGCAGGCCGCAAGCTCAGGGGGATACGCAGTATTTT. Protein: CASRPQAQGDTQYF.

The rearrangement joins TRBV28 to TRBJ1-6, with D possibly being TRBD1 (5 bases). Trimming left V 3 bases short and J 9 bases short, with 12 bases between. This CDR3 contains 14 residues. The germline V gene encodes CDR1 MDHEN and CDR2 SYDVKM. CDR3 nucleotides: TGTGCCAGCAGTTTGAGACAGAGGTCTTCACCCCTCCACTTT. As protein: CASSLRQRSSPLHF.

The V call is TRBV2, the J call TRBJ1-6; a possible D gene is TRBD1 (5 bases). Trimming shortened V by 3 bases and J by 1 base, and 22 bases separated the two germline ends. This CDR3 is 20 amino acids long. Germline V gene data show CDR1 as SNHLY and CDR2 as FYNNEI. The CDR3 DNA reads TGTGCCAGCAGTGACGACGACAGCTTAAATAAGGCATCCTATAATTCACCCCTCCACTTT. This translates into CASSDDDSLNKASYNSPLHF.

The rearrangement links TRBV2 to TRBJ2-7; D is unresolved. The CDR3 length is 13 residues. The V gene lost 4 bases and the J gene lost 3 bases, with 10 bases spanning the gap. Germline values: CDR1 SNHLY, CDR2 FYNNEI. CDR3 residues: CASSAPPVYEQYF. CDR3 coding DNA: TGTGCCAGCAGTGCCCCCCCGGTCTACGAGCAGTACTTC.

This clone was found once. This sequence joins TRBV19 and TRBJ2-3; the D is unclear. The V end lost 5 bases, the J end lost 2 bases, and 8 bases lay between the germline ends. Germline CDR1 reads LNHDA; CDR2 reads SQIVND (reference sequence). This CDR3 is built from 13 residues. CDR3 DNA sequence: TGTGCCAGTAGTCTACCCAACACAGATACGCAGTATTTT. Protein sequence: CASSLPNTDTQYF.

There are a few counts of this clone. The genes are TRBV12-3 or TRBV12-4 and TRBJ2-5; D gene ambiguous. The CDR3 runs 12 residues. V was trimmed by 6 bases and J by 5 bases, leaving 10 bases between them. CDR3 region: CASSLNAETQYF. For the CDR3, the DNA is TGTGCCAGCAGCCTGAATGCGGAGACCCAGTACTTC.

J is TRBJ2-7 and V is TRBV4-1; D call uncertain. The CDR3 is made up of 16 amino acids. The germline V gene encodes CDR1 MGHRA and CDR2 YSYEKL. V was cut by 0 bases and J by 2 bases, with 14 bases left in between. Written as DNA, the CDR3 is TGCGCCAGCAGCCAAGATCGAGGCGGCAAAGCCTACGAGCAGTACTTC. Protein sequence: CASSQDRGGKAYEQYF.

V and J are TRBV5-4 and TRBJ2-5; D possibly corresponds to TRBD1 (5 bases). The germline gives CDR1 SGHNT, CDR2 YYREEE (reference sequence). V was pared by 0 bases and J by 5 bases, with 11 bases between. The CDR3 extends over 14 amino acids. In nucleotides, the CDR3 is TGTGCCAGCAGCTTGGCAGGGTTGGATGAGACCCAGTACTTC. Translated: CASSLAGLDETQYF.

This clone was detected a few times. The CDR3 spells CARTGTGGSRIYGYTF. The CDR3 DNA is TGTGCCAGAACCGGGACAGGGGGCTCGAGGATCTATGGCTACACCTTC. The V and J genes are TRBV19 and TRBJ1-2, with 12 bases fitting TRBD1. The junction had 12 bases not matched to a gene; V was cut back by 9 bases and J by 4 bases. Germline assignment: CDR1 LNHDA and CDR2 SQIVND (reference sequence). CDR3 size: 16 residues. The full variable domain, with the rest looked up from reference TRBV19 and TRBJ1-2, is DGGITQSPKYLFRKEGQNVTLSCEQNLNHDAMYWYRQDPGQGLRLIYYSQIVNDFQKGDIAEGYSVSREKKESFPLTVTSAQKNPTAFYLCARTGTGGSRIYGYTFGSGTRLTVV.

The chain carries TRBV12-5 and TRBJ1-2; TRBD1 aligns across 8 bases. Trimming removed 4 bases from V and 2 bases from J; junction bases left unmatched: 9. The CDR3 has 16 residues. The V gene's germline CDR1 is LGHNT and CDR2 FRNRAP. CDR3 sequence: CASGSSAGGENYGYTF. The DNA of the CDR3 is TGTGCTAGTGGTTCATCCGCAGGGGGCGAAAACTATGGCTACACCTTC.

This rearrangement joins TRBV19 to TRBJ1-1; a weak D match, TRBD1 (6 bases). The germline gives CDR1 LNHDA, CDR2 SQIVND (reference sequence). The CDR3 extends over 17 amino acids. V shed 4 bases and J shed 1 base, with 19 bases lying between them. CDR3 in DNA: TGTGCCAGTAGTACAACCCCCGGGGGGCTGGGGAACACTGAAGCTTTCTTT. Amino acids: CASSTTPGGLGNTEAFF.

V gene TRBV10-1 combines with J gene TRBJ2-7; 7 bases are shared with TRBD1. The V and J ends lost 3 bases and 5 bases, in that order; junction bases with no gene match: 7. This CDR3 comprises 14 residues. Germline values: CDR1 WNHNN, CDR2 SYGVQD (reference sequence). This CDR3 reads CASSDQGVLDEQYF. The DNA of the CDR3 is TGCGCCAGCAGTGACCAGGGGGTGCTCGACGAGCAGTACTTC.

The CDR3 DNA is TGCGCCAGCAGCTGGGGACTAGCCACAGATACGCAGTATTTT. Translating it yields CASSWGLATDTQYF. V and J are TRBV5-1 and TRBJ2-3; 9 bases map to TRBD2. The germline V gene encodes CDR1 SGHRS and CDR2 YFSETQ. Trimming took 3 bases from V and 2 from J; bases not matched to a gene: 1. This CDR3 contains 14 residues. Complete variable domain (other parts from reference TRBV5-1 and TRBJ2-3): KAGVTQTPRYLIKTRGQQVTLSCSPISGHRSVSWYQQTPGQGLQFLFEYFSETQRNKGNFPGRFSGRQFSNSRSEMNVSTLELGDSALYLCASSWGLATDTQYFGPGTRLTVL.